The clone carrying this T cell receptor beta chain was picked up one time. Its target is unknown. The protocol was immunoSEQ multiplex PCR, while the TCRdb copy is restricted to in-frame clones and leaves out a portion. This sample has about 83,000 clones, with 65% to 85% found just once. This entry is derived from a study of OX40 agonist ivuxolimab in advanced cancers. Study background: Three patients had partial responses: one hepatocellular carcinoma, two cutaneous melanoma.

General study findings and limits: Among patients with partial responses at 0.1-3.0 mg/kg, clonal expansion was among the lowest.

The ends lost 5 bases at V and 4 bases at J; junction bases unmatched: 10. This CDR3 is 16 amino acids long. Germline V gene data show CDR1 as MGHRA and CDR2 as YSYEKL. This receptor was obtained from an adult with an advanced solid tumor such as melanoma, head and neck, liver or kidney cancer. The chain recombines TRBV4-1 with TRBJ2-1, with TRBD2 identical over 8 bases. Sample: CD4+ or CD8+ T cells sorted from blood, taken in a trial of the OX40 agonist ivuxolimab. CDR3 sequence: CASSLRTSGSYNEQFF. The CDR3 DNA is TGCGCCAGCAGCTTACGAACTAGCGGATCTTACAATGAGCAGTTCTTC.